The 27 T cell receptor beta chains given below trace back to one sample, sequenced in a study of T-cell memory formation after mild COVID-19. One entry per CDR3 protein results from TCRdb running MiXCR on the 5' RACE reads. The data contain about 250,000 distinct CDR3 sequences, 16% of them singletons. Specimen: PBMCs or a T cell subset sorted from them (not recorded which). Receptors were obtained from a man in his late teens or twenties who had mild COVID-19 (a few samples of this study predate the infection). Cell type and time point are not known.

This clonotype was found many times. The chain recombines TRBV12-3 or TRBV12-4 with TRBJ1-3; D may be TRBD1 (6 bases). Trimming cost V 0 bases and J 1 base, with 16 bases left between them. The CDR3 has 18 amino acids. Here the CDR3 reads CASSLAPGGAVSGNTIYF. The CDR3 region has the DNA TGTGCCAGCAGTTTAGCGCCTGGGGGCGCGGTTTCTGGAAACACCATATATTTT.

This clonotype was seen more than once but under ten times. The chain employs TRBV5-4 and TRBJ1-3; D gene unclear. V lost 0 bases and J lost 11, with 9 bases in between. This CDR3 has 12 residues. Germline CDR1 reads SGHNT; CDR2 reads YYREEE (reference sequence). CDR3 region: CASSLDEDAIYF. The DNA for the CDR3 is TGTGCCAGCAGCTTGGATGAGGACGCCATATATTTT.

This clonotype was seen a few times. The J gene is TRBJ2-3, the V gene TRBV6-1; TRBD1 agrees at 10 bases. There are 14 residues in the CDR3. Per the germline V gene, CDR1 is MNHNS and CDR2 is SASEGT. V shed 4 bases, J shed 10 bases, and the junction held 8 bases outside the gene matches. The CDR3 loop is CASSGTGGRVSQYF. As DNA, the CDR3 is TGTGCCAGCAGTGGGACAGGGGGTCGGGTTTCGCAGTATTTT.

The chain uses TRBV7-2 and TRBJ2-1; D remains unclear. Trimming removed 3 bases at V and 0 bases at J, with 9 bases between. Germline V gives CDR1 SGHTA, CDR2 FQGNSA. The CDR3 spans 15 residues. CDR3 bases: TGTGCCAGCAGCTTCTTTACGAGCTCCTACAATGAGCAGTTCTTC. This translates into CASSFFTSSYNEQFF.

This clonotype was seen only a few times. CDR3 sequence (DNA): TGTGCCAGCAGCTTATGGCAGGAAAACTATGGCTACACCTTC. The encoded protein is CASSLWQENYGYTF. This chain links TRBV7-9 with TRBJ1-2; D gene ambiguous. The germline V and J ends were trimmed by 2 bases and 2 bases, with 9 bases remaining between them. Germline assignment: CDR1 SEHNR and CDR2 FQNEAQ (reference sequence). The CDR3 consists of 14 residues.

This chain connects TRBV5-1 to TRBJ2-3; no firm D call. CDR1 is SGHRS, CDR2 YFSETQ, per germline. V lost 0 bases to trimming and J lost 2 bases, with 13 bases between them. CDR3 length: 16 amino acids. As DNA, the CDR3 is TGCGCCAGCAGCTTGGCCAGGTGGAGAGTCACAGATACGCAGTATTTT. This gives the protein CASSLARWRVTDTQYF.

This clonotype was counted a few times. This sequence joins TRBV3-1 and TRBJ2-5; 10 nucleotides line up with TRBD2. Trimming took 6 bases from V and 7 from J; bases not matched to a gene: 11. The CDR3 is made up of 15 amino acids. Germline assignment: CDR1 LGHDT and CDR2 YNNKEL (reference sequence). CDR3 loop: CASRPSGGISGTQYF. DNA of the CDR3: TGTGCCAGCAGGCCTAGCGGGGGAATCTCGGGGACCCAGTACTTC.

This clonotype was detected a few times. This chain connects TRBV2 to TRBJ2-2; no reliable D call. Germline V gene sequence: CDR1 SNHLY, CDR2 FYNNEI. V was pared by 4 bases and J by 1 base, with 4 bases between. The CDR3 contains 13 residues. The CDR3 DNA is TGTGCCAGCAGTGTACAGAACACCGGGGAGCTGTTTTTT. This translates into CASSVQNTGELFF.

This chain uses TRBV7-3 with TRBJ1-5; D not certain. The V end was cut by 7 bases, the J end by 9 bases, with 28 bases between. From germline, CDR1 is SGHTA and CDR2 FQGTGA. The length of the CDR3 is 17 residues. Here the CDR3 reads CASILTLQSAPVRPQHF. The DNA for the CDR3 is TGTGCCAGCATCCTGACGCTGCAATCAGCCCCAGTTAGGCCCCAGCATTTT.

This clonotype was recorded a few times. The CDR3 is CASSLRPEQPQHF. CDR3 DNA: TGTGCCAGCAGTTTAAGGCCCGAACAGCCCCAGCATTTT. V and J are TRBV12-3 or TRBV12-4 and TRBJ1-5; D gene unclear. V dropped 2 bases and J dropped 7 bases, with 9 bases sitting between them. This CDR3 is 13 amino acids long.

This chain links TRBV30 with TRBJ1-5; 10 bases match TRBD1. Germline CDR1 GTSNPN, CDR2 SVGIG (reference sequence). The CDR3 extends over 14 amino acids. The J segment lost 9 bases and the V segment lost 1 base, leaving 6 bases of the junction unmatched. The CDR3 region is CAWSGDRGLGPQHF. The CDR3 region has the DNA TGTGCCTGGAGTGGCGACAGGGGGCTCGGGCCCCAGCATTTT. Variable domain in full (rest from reference TRBV30 and TRBJ1-5): SQTIHQWPATLVQPVGSPLSLECTVEGTSNPNLYWYRQAAGRGLQLLFYSVGIGQISSEVPQNLSASRPQDRQFILSSKKLLLSDSGFYLCAWSGDRGLGPQHFGDGTRLSIL.

The chain couples TRBV15 to TRBJ2-7; D not certain. Germline V gene data show CDR1 as LNHNV and CDR2 as YYDKDF (reference sequence). The CDR3 consists of 12 residues. V was shortened by 3 bases and J by 2 bases, with 5 bases between the two germline ends. The CDR3 spells CATSSGPYEQYF. The CDR3 DNA follows: TGTGCCACCAGCAGCGGTCCCTACGAGCAGTACTTC.

This rearrangement joins TRBV11-2 to TRBJ1-6; D unresolved. CDR1 SGHAT and CDR2 FQNNGV come from the germline V gene. The V gene lost 6 bases and the J gene lost 9 bases, with 12 bases spanning the gap. This CDR3 contains 13 residues. CDR3 protein: CASSGERGSPLHF. The CDR3 coding sequence is TGTGCCAGCAGTGGGGAACGGGGTTCACCCCTCCACTTT.

This clonotype was seen more than once but under ten times. The rearrangement joins TRBV7-6 to TRBJ2-6; D perhaps matches TRBD2 (6 bases). Germline V gene sequence: CDR1 SGHVS, CDR2 FNYEAQ. Trimming pared 3 bases from V and 2 bases from J, leaving 17 bases between. This CDR3 comprises 18 residues. The CDR3 DNA is TGTGCCAGCAGCTTTAGGGGACTCTTAAAGCCTGGGGCCAACGTCCTGACTTTC. This sequence encodes CASSFRGLLKPGANVLTF. Together with reference TRBV7-6 and TRBJ2-6, the CDR3 gives the full variable domain: GAGVSQSPRYKVTKRGQDVALRCDPISGHVSLYWYRQALGQGPEFLTYFNYEAQQDKSGLPNDRFSAERPEGSISTLTIQRTEQRDSAMYRCASSFRGLLKPGANVLTFGAGSRLTVL.

The sample holds a few counts of this clonotype. The CDR3 DNA is TGTGCCAGCAGCCTCGGGCTGCGTCACATTCAGTACTTC. This encodes CASSLGLRHIQYF. This chain links TRBV4-2 with TRBJ2-4; D not resolved. This CDR3 is 13 amino acids long. V was trimmed by 4 bases and J by 8 bases, leaving 12 bases between them. Germline lookup yields CDR1 LGHNA and CDR2 YNFKEQ.

The rearrangement joins TRBV7-9 to TRBJ1-2; D gene ambiguous. V lost 8 bases and J lost 8, with 18 bases in between. CDR3 size: 13 residues. Germline CDR1 reads SEHNR; CDR2 reads FQNEAQ (reference sequence). CDR3 region: CASPLAPAGGYTF. CDR3 bases: TGTGCCAGCCCCTTAGCGCCCGCCGGAGGCTACACCTTC. The whole variable domain, remainder taken from reference TRBV7-9 and TRBJ1-2, is DTGVSQNPRHKITKRGQNVTFRCDPISEHNRLYWYRQTLGQGPEFLTYFQNEAQLEKSRLLSDRFSAERPKGSFSTLEIQRTEQGDSAMYLCASPLAPAGGYTFGSGTRLTVV.

This clonotype has only a few counts. The V call is TRBV3-1, the J call TRBJ2-1; D may correspond to TRBD1 or TRBD2 (5 bases each). The CDR3 contains 15 residues. Trimming left V 3 bases short and J 6 bases short, with 15 bases between. CDR1 is LGHDT, CDR2 YNNKEL, per germline (reference sequence). CDR3 DNA: TGTGCCAGCAGCCAGCATCGGGACGCTCCCAATGAGCAGTTCTTC. Translated: CASSQHRDAPNEQFF.

The chain is built from TRBV11-2 and TRBJ2-1, with D unresolved. Germline V gene data show CDR1 as SGHAT and CDR2 as FQNNGV. Trimming took off 7 bases at V and 2 bases at J, with 15 bases between the two ends. CDR3 size: 15 residues. The CDR3 DNA reads as TGTGCCAGCACCATCGAGAGTCTCACCTACAATGAGCAGTTCTTC. Protein product: CASTIESLTYNEQFF.

The chain uses TRBV18 and TRBJ1-2; 7 nucleotides agree with TRBD1. The germline gives CDR1 KGHSH, CDR2 LQKENI. Trimming cost V 3 bases and J 3 bases; bases outside gene matches: 7. CDR3 length: 15 amino acids. CDR3 bases: TGTGCCAGCTCACCCTCCCCAGGGGGTGACTATGGCTACACCTTC. Its translation: CASSPSPGGDYGYTF.

This clonotype was counted at least ten times. The rearrangement links TRBV12-3 or TRBV12-4 to TRBJ2-2; 8 bases match TRBD2. After removal of 3 bases from V and 6 bases from J, the junction contained 9 bases not matched to a gene. The CDR3 spans 16 residues. The CDR3 region is CASSFSGTSGAGELFF. CDR3 coding DNA: TGTGCCAGCAGTTTCTCCGGGACTAGTGGTGCCGGGGAGCTGTTTTTT.

In its sample, this clonotype was seen many times. The chain recombines TRBV5-1 with TRBJ2-1, with 8 bases identical to TRBD2. In germline, CDR1 is SGHRS, CDR2 YFSETQ. There are 12 residues in the CDR3. The V and J ends lost 0 bases and 15 bases, in that order; junction bases with no gene match: 5. The CDR3 nucleotides read TGCGCCAGCAGCTTGGCCGGGCTAGCGGGGTTCTTC. Translation gives CASSLAGLAGFF.

This clonotype appeared a few times. The chain combines TRBV4-2 with TRBJ1-3; D gene ambiguous. The CDR3 runs to 13 residues. From germline, CDR1 is LGHNA and CDR2 YNFKEQ. V lost 0 bases and J 4 bases, leaving 4 bases between the germline ends. CDR3 in DNA: TGTGCCAGCAGCCAAGATACAGGAAACACCATATATTTT. It codes for CASSQDTGNTIYF.

The chain couples TRBV20-1 to TRBJ2-3; 8 bases map to TRBD2. Germline V gene lookup returns CDR1 DFQATT and CDR2 SNEGSKA (reference sequence). V lost 3 bases and J lost 1; bases outside the gene matches: 3. There are 14 residues in the CDR3. CDR3 sequence (DNA): TGCAGTGCTAGTGGACTAGCCGGCACAGATACGCAGTATTTT. Protein sequence: CSASGLAGTDTQYF.

The rearrangement joins TRBV7-2 to TRBJ1-3; D uncertain. Germline lookup yields CDR1 SGHTA and CDR2 FQGNSA. The germline V and J ends were trimmed by 1 base and 2 bases, with 9 bases remaining between them. This CDR3 spans 15 amino acids. The CDR3, as DNA: TGTGCCAGCAGCTTAGTTGTCGTCACTGGAAACACCATATATTTT. Residues: CASSLVVVTGNTIYF. The whole variable domain, filled in from reference TRBV7-2 and TRBJ1-3, reads GAGVSQSPSNKVTEKGKDVELRCDPISGHTALYWYRQSLGQGLEFLIYFQGNSAPDKSGLPSDRFSAERTGGSVSTLTIQRTQQEDSAVYLCASSLVVVTGNTIYFGEGSWLTVV.

This clonotype has a handful of counts. The chain recombines TRBV7-2 with TRBJ2-7, with D tentatively TRBD1 or TRBD2 (5 bases each). Trimming pared 5 bases from V and 6 bases from J, leaving 20 bases between. CDR1 is SGHTA and CDR2 is FQGNSA in the germline V gene. CDR3 length: 15 amino acids. DNA of the CDR3: TGTGCCAGCAGCACCAGCCAGCAGGGAGTACGCGAGCAGTACTTC. Its protein is CASSTSQQGVREQYF.

This clonotype was observed at least ten times. V usage is TRBV23-1 and J usage is TRBJ2-2; D not resolved. TRBV23-1 carries the ORF label, with uncertain function. The CDR3 length is 12 residues. The V end was cut by 5 bases, the J end by 6 bases, with 7 bases between. The CDR3 DNA sequence: TGCGCCAGCAGTACGAGAGCCGGGGAGCTGTTTTTT. It yields the protein CASSTRAGELFF.

This rearrangement joins TRBV4-1 to TRBJ2-3; D gene unclear. V lost 4 bases and J 6 bases, leaving 8 bases between the germline ends. The CDR3 contains 12 residues. The germline V gene encodes CDR1 MGHRA and CDR2 YSYEKL. The CDR3 protein is CASSPPRDTQYF. CDR3 in DNA: TGCGCCAGCAGCCCCCCCCGGGATACGCAGTATTTT.